This TCR beta chain stems from a study of cytomegalovirus exposure and HLA in healthy donors. General study findings and limits: Another analysis was done later, and it associated 15,000 or so TCR beta sequences with HLA alleles at 0.05 false discovery rate. In vitro testing confirmed a few CMV-associated chains as specific for CMV antigens.

With 60 Vbeta and 13 Jbeta primers, the PCR was carried out. Measured with immunoSEQ multiplex PCR; TCRdb has only the in-frame clones, and not every one. The sample has about 180,000 clones, 77% seen once. The CDR3 contains 15 residues. Germline V CDR1 and CDR2: MNHNY, SVGAGI (reference sequence). The V gene lost 6 bases and the J gene lost 2 bases, with 13 bases spanning the gap. About this clone itself: Its antigen is not known.

The TCR comes from an older woman in good health and CMV-seropositive. Sequenced sample: PBMCs. The chain links TRBV6-6 to TRBJ1-4; possible D gene TRBD1, 5 bases. In DNA, the CDR3 is TGTGCCAGCAGGGATCGGGGGTTGACTAATGAAAAACTGTTTTTT. Translated: CASRDRGLTNEKLFF.